These 10 T cell receptor beta chains were sequenced from one sample in a study of blood T cell repertoires in COVID-19 (dated by TCRdb to the early 2020s). To prepare the library, the immunoSEQ multiplex PCR assay was applied. TCRdb re-hosts the immuneACCESS table, in-frame sequences only. Its copies lack some clones; in the studies checked, an unresolved V gene accounts for under half of them, and the cause for the rest is not known. This sample has about 46,000 clones in its table, and about nine tenths of those were observed once. The top ten constitute 15% to 20% of the sample. Sequenced input: peripheral blood. The receptors come from a human donor in a cohort sampled during active COVID-19.

This chain links TRBV19 with TRBJ2-1; 11 nucleotides line up with TRBD2. Germline V gene sequence: CDR1 LNHDA, CDR2 SQIVND (reference sequence). V shed 3 bases and J 6 bases; nucleotides not matched to a gene: 13. The CDR3 has 18 amino acids. DNA of the CDR3: TGTGCCAGTAGTATTCCCACCGGACTAGCGGGTTTGTCCAATGAGCAGTTCTTC. Encoded protein: CASSIPTGLAGLSNEQFF. Based on the CDR3 plus reference TRBV19 and TRBJ2-1, the full variable domain is DGGITQSPKYLFRKEGQNVTLSCEQNLNHDAMYWYRQDPGQGLRLIYYSQIVNDFQKGDIAEGYSVSREKKESFPLTVTSAQKNPTAFYLCASSIPTGLAGLSNEQFFGPGTRLTVL.

The chain uses TRBV5-4 and TRBJ1-1; D is unresolved. CDR3 length: 14 residues. Germline V gives CDR1 SGHNT, CDR2 YYREEE (reference sequence). V lost 4 bases and J lost 4, with 14 bases in between. CDR3 loop: CASSPQRGGTEAFF. Here the CDR3 DNA reads TGTGCCAGCAGCCCCCAAAGAGGAGGCACTGAAGCTTTCTTT.

The gene calls are TRBV4-1 and TRBJ2-3; 7 nucleotides match TRBD2. The J segment lost 5 bases and the V segment lost 3 bases, leaving 11 bases of the junction unmatched. This CDR3 comprises 16 residues. CDR1 and CDR2 from the germline V gene are MGHRA and YSYEKL. The CDR3 is CASSQARGDRGDTQYF. In DNA, the CDR3 is TGCGCCAGCAGCCAGGCACGGGGGGATCGTGGAGATACGCAGTATTTT.

The chain uses TRBV5-1 and TRBJ2-7; 8 bases map to TRBD1. Germline V gene lookup returns CDR1 SGHRS and CDR2 YFSETQ. Trimming at V came to 4 bases and at J to 3 bases, leaving 9 bases not matched to a gene. The CDR3 has 15 amino acids. The CDR3 reads CASSMQGARSYEQYF. In DNA form, the CDR3 reads TGCGCCAGCAGCATGCAGGGGGCCCGAAGCTACGAGCAGTACTTC.

This clone was detected only once. This chain joins TRBV6-6 and TRBJ1-3; 8 bases agree with TRBD1. CDR1 and CDR2 from the germline V gene are MNHNY and SVGAGI (reference sequence). The CDR3 runs 16 residues. The V and J ends lost 6 bases and 4 bases, in that order; junction bases with no gene match: 11. The CDR3: CASSNFQTGEGNTIYF. The CDR3 DNA reads as TGTGCCAGCAGCAACTTTCAGACAGGGGAAGGAAACACCATATATTTT.

CDR3 region: CASSERGQETQYF. The CDR3 nucleotides read TGTGCCAGCAGCGAGAGGGGGCAAGAGACCCAGTACTTC. The rearrangement links TRBV9 to TRBJ2-5; D is possibly TRBD1 (6 bases). The germline V gene encodes CDR1 SGDLS and CDR2 YYNGEE. The CDR3 runs 13 residues. The ends were cut back, 3 bases at V and 2 bases at J, with 8 bases in the middle. Full variable domain (missing parts from reference TRBV9 and TRBJ2-5): DSGVTQTPKHLITATGQRVTLRCSPRSGDLSVYWYQQSLDQGLQFLIQYYNGEERAKGNILERFSAQQFPDLHSELNLSSLELGDSALYFCASSERGQETQYFGPGTRLLVL.

The V and J genes are TRBV28 and TRBJ2-7; 16 positions match TRBD2. CDR3 length: 18 amino acids. Germline assignment: CDR1 MDHEN and CDR2 SYDVKM. V lost 4 bases, J lost 5 bases, and 11 bases stayed unmatched. CDR3 coding DNA: TGTGCCAGCAGTTCCCTGGGACTAGCGGGAGGGCCAGGCGACGAGCAGTACTTC. This encodes CASSSLGLAGGPGDEQYF. The variable domain in full, completed from reference TRBV28 and TRBJ2-7, reads DVKVTQSSRYLVKRTGEKVFLECVQDMDHENMFWYRQDPGLGLRLIYFSYDVKMKEKGDIPEGYSVSREKKERFSLILESASTNQTSMYLCASSSLGLAGGPGDEQYFGPGTRLTVT.

This chain joins TRBV6-1 and TRBJ2-6, with 8 bases lining up with TRBD2. Germline V gene sequence: CDR1 MNHNS, CDR2 SASEGT. Losses at the gene ends were 0 bases for V and 0 bases for J; bases not matched to a gene: 7. This CDR3 contains 19 residues. For the CDR3, the DNA is TGTGCCAGCAGTGAAGCTAAGAGGCTAGCGGGCTCTGGGGCCAACGTCCTGACTTTC. It specifies CASSEAKRLAGSGANVLTF.

The chain joins TRBV28 to TRBJ2-1; 8 nucleotides line up with TRBD2. This CDR3 has 15 amino acids. J gave up 1 base and V 4 bases, and 3 bases lay outside the gene matches. Per the germline V gene, CDR1 is MDHEN and CDR2 is SYDVKM. The chain's CDR3 is CASSSPGGSYNEQFF. DNA for the CDR3: TGTGCCAGCAGTTCCCCGGGAGGGTCCTACAATGAGCAGTTCTTC.

The rearrangement joins TRBV10-3 to TRBJ2-7; D not resolved. Trimming left V 3 bases short and J 3 bases short, with 9 bases between. Per the germline V gene, CDR1 is ENHRY and CDR2 is SYGVKD. This CDR3 is built from 13 residues. CDR3 in DNA: TGTGCCATCAGTGAACGACAAGTCTACGAGCAGTACTTC. Translated, it gives CAISERQVYEQYF.